Listed here is a single T cell receptor beta chain. Its antigen is still unknown. Germline CDR1 is MDHEN and CDR2 is SYDVKM. CDR3 size: 18 residues. This record belongs to a study of CXCR3-negative and CXCR3-positive naive CD8 T cells. Notes on the study in general: Greater hydrophobicity was found in TRB CDR3s of CXCR3-positive naive cells than of CXCR3-negative naive cells. Comparison of naive subsets found surface CD5 to be comparable, and TCR strength was inferred on the basis of TRB CDR3 properties.

The authors prepared UMI-labeled TRB cDNA libraries by 5' RACE. TCRdb reanalyzed the 5' RACE reads, giving one entry per CDR3 protein sequence and no DNA. The listing records some 85,000 distinct CDR3 sequences. The clonotype comes from a human donor in good health. Some clones in this sample may be carry-over from other donors' samples. Sequencing input: naive CXCR3+ CD8+ T cells from blood. This sample's subset: CD45RO-CCR7+CD27+CD95- naive CD8+ T cells expressing CXCR3 (TNR3+). V gene TRBV28 combines with J gene TRBJ2-3; TCRdb indicates TRBD2, and absent DNA this call remains unverified. The CDR3 spells CASSPGLAGGWDTDTQYF.